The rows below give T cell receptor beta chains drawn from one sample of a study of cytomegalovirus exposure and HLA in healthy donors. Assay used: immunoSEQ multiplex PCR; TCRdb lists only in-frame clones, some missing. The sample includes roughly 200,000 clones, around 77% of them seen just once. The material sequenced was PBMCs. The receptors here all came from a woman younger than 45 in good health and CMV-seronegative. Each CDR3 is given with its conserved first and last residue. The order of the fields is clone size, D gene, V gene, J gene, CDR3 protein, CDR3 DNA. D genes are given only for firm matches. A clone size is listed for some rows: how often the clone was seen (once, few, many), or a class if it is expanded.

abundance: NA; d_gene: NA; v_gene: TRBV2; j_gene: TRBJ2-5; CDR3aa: CASSPSRGSETQYF; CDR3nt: TGTGCCAGCAGTCCCTCCCGCGGAAGCGAGACCCAGTACTTC
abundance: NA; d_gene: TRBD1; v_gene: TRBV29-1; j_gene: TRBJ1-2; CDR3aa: CSVVSMDRGKGGYGYTF; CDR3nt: TGCAGCGTTGTATCTATGGACAGGGGAAAAGGCGGCTATGGCTACACCTTC
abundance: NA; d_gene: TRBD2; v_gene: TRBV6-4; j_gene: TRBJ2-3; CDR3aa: CASSASAGTDTQYF; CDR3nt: TGTGCCAGCAGTGCATCAGCGGGGACAGATACGCAGTATTTT
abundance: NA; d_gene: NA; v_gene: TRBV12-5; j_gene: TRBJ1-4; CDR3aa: CASGLGQSSPFEKLFF; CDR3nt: TGTGCTAGTGGTTTAGGACAGTCCTCCCCATTTGAAAAACTGTTTTTT
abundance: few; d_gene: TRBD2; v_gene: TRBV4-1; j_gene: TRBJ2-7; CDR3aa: CASSQDGAGGPYEQYF; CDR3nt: TGCGCCAGCAGCCAAGATGGGGCGGGAGGACCCTACGAGCAGTACTTC
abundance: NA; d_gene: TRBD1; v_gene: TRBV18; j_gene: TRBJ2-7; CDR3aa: CASSTPGQSYEQYF; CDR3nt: TGTGCCAGCTCAACTCCGGGACAGTCCTACGAGCAGTACTTC
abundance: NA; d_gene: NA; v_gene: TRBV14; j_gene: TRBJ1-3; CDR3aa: CASSHFPQDSGNTIYF; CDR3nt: TGTGCCAGCAGCCACTTCCCCCAGGACTCTGGAAACACCATATATTTT
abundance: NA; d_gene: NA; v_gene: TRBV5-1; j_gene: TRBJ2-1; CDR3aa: CASSLAGNGYNEQFF; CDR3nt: TGCGCCAGCAGCTTGGCCGGGAACGGCTACAATGAGCAGTTCTTC
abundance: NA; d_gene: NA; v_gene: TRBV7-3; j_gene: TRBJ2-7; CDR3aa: CASSSDGGSYEQYF; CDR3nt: TGTGCCAGCAGCTCGGACGGGGGTTCTTACGAGCAGTACTTC
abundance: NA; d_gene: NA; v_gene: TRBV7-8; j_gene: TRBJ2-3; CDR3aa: CASSLDGSHTQYF; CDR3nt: TGTGCCAGCAGCTTAGACGGTTCTCATACGCAGTATTTT
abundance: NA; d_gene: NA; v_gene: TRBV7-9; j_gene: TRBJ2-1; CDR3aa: CASSLISGSYNEQFF; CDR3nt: TGTGCCAGCAGCTTAATCTCCGGCTCCTACAATGAGCAGTTCTTC
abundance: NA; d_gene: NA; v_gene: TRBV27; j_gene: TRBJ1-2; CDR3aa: CASSLWAGAGYTF; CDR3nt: TGTGCCAGCAGTTTATGGGCAGGGGCTGGCTACACCTTC
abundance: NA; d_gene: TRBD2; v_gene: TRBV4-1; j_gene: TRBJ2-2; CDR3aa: CASSQDFGTSSTGELFF; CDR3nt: TGCGCCAGCAGCCAAGATTTTGGGACTAGCTCCACCGGGGAGCTGTTTTTT
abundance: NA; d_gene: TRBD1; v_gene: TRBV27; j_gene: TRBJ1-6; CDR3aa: CASSVGQGNSPLHF; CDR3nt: TGTGCCAGCAGCGTTGGACAGGGGAATTCACCCCTCCACTTT
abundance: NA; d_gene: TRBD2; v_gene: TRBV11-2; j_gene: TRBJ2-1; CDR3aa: CASSSFSGGAVVEQFF; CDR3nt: TGTGCCAGCAGCTCCTTTAGCGGGGGGGCCGTGGTTGAGCAGTTCTTC
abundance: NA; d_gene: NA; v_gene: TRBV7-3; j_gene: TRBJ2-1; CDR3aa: CASSVTQSFPNNEQFF; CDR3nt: TGTGCCAGCAGCGTAACACAGAGTTTTCCCAACAATGAGCAGTTCTTC
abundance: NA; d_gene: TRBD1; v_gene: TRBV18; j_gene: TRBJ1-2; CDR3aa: CASSLRDSAGYTF; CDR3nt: TGTGCCAGCTCACTCCGGGACAGTGCTGGCTACACCTTC